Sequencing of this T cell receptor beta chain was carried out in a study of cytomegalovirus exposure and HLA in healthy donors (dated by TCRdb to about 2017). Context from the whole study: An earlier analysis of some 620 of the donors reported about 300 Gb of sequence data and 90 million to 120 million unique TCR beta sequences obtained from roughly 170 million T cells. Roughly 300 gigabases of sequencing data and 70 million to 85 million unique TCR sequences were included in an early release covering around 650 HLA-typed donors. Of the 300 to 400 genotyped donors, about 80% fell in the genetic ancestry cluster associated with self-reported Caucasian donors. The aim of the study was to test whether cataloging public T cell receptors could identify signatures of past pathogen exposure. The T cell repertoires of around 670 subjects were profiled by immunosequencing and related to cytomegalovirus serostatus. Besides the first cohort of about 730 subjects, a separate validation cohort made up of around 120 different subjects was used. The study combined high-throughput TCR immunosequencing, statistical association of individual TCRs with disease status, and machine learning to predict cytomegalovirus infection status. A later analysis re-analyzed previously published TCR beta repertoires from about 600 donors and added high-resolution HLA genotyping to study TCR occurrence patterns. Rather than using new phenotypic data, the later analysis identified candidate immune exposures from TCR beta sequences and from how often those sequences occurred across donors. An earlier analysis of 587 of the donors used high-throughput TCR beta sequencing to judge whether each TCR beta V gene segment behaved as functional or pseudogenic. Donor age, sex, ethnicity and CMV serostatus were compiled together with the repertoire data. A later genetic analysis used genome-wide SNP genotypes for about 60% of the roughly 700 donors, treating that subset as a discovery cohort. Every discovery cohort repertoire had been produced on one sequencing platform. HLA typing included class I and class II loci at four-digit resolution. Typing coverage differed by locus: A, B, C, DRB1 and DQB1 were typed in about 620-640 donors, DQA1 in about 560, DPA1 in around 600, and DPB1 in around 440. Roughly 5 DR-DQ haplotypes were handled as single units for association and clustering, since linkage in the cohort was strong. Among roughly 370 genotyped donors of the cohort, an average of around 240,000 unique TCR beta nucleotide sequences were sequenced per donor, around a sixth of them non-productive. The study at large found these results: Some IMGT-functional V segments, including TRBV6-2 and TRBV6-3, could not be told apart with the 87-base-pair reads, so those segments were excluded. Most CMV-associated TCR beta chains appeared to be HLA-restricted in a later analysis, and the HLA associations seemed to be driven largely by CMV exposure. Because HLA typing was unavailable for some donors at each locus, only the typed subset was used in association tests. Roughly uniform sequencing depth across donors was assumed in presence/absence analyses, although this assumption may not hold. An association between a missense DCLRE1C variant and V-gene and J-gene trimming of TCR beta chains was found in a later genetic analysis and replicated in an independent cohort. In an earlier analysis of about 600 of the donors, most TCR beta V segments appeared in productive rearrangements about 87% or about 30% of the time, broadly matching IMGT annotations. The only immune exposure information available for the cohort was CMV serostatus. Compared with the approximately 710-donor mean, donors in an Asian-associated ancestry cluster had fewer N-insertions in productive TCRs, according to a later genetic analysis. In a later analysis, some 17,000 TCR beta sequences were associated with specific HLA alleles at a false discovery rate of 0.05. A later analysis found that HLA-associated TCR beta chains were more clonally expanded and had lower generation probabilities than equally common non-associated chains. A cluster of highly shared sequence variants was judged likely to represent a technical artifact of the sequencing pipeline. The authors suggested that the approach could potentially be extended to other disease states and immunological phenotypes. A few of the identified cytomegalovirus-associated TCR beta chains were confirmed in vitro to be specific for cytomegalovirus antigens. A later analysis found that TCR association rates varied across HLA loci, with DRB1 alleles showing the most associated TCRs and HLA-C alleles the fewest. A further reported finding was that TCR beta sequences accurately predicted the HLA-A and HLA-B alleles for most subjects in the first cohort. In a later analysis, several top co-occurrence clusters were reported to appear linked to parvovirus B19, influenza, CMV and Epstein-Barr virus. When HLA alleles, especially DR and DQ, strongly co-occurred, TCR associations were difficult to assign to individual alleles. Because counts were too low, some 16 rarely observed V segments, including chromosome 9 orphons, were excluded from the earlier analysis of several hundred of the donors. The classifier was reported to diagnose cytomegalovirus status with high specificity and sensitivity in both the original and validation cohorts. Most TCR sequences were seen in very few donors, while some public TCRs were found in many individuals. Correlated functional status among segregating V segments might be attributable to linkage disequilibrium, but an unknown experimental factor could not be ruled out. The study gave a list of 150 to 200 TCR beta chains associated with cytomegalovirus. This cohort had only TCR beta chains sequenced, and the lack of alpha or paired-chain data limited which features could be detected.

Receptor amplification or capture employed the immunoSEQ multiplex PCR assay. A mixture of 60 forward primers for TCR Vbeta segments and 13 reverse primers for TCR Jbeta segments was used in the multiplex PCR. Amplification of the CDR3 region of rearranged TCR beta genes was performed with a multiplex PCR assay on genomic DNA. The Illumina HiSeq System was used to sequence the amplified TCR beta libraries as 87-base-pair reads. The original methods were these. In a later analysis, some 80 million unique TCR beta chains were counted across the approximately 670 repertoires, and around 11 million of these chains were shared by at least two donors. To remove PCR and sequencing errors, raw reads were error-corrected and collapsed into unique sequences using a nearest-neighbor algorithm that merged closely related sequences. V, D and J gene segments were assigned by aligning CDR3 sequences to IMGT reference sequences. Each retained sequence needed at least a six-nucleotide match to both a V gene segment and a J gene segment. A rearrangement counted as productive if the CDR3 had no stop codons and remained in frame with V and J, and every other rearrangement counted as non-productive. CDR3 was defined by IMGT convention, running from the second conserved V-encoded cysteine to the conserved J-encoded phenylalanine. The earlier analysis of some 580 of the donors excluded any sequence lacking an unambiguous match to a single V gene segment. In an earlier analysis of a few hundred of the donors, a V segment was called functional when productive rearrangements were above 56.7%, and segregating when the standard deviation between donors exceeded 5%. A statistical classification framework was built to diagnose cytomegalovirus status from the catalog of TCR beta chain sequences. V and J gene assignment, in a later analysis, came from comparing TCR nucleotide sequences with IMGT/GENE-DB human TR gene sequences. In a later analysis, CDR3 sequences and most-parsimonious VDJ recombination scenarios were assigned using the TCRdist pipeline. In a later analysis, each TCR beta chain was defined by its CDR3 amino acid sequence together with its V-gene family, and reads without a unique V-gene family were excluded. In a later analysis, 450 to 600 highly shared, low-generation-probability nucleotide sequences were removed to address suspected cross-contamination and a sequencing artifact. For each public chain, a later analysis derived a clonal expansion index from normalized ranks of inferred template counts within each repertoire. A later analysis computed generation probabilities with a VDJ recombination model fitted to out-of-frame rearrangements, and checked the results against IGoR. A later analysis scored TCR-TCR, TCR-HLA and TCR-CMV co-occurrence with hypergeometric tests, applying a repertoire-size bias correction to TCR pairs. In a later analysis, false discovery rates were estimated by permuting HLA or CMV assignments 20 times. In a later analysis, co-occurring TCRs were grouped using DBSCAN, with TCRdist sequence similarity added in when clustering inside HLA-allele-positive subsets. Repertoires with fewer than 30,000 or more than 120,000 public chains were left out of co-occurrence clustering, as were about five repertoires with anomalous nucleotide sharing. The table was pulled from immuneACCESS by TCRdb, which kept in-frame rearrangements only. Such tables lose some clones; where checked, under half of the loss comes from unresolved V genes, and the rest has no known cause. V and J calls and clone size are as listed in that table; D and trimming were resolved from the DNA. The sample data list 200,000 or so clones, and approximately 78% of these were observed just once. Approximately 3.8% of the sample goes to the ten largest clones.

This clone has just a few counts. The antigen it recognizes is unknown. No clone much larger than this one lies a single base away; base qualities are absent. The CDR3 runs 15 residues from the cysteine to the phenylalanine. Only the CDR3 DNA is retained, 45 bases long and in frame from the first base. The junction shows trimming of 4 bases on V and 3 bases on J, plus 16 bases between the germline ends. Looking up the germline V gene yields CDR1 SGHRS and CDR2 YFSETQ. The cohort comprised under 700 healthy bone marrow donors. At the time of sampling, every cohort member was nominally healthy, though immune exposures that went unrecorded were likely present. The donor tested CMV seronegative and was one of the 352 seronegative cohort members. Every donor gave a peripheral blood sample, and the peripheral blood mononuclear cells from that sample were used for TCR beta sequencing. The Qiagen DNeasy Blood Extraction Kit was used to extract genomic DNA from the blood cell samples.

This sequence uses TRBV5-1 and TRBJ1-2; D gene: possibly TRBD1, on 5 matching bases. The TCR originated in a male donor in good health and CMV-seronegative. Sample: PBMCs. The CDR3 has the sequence CASSRDGGRDYGYTF. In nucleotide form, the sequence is TGCGCCAGCAGCCGCGACGGGGGTCGCGACTATGGCTACACCTTC.